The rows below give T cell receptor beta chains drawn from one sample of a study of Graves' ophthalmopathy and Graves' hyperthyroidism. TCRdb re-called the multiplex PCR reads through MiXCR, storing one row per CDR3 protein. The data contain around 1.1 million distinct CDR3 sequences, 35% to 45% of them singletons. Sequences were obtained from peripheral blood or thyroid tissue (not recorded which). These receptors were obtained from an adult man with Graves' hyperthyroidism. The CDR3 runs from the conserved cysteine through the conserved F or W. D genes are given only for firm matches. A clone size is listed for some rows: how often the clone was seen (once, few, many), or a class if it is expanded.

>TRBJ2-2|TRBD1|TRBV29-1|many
CSASGGANTGELFF
TGCAGCGCCTCAGGGGGCGCGAACACCGGGGAGCTGTTTTTT
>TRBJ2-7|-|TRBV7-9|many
CASSLRTGSSYEQYF
TGTGCCAGCAGCTTGCGTACAGGGAGCTCCTACGAGCAGTACTTC
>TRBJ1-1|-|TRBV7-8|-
CASSAHLHGNTEAFF
TGTGCCAGCAGCGCCCACCTGCACGGGAACACTGAAGCTTTCTTT
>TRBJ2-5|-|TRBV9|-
CASSIDRIETQYF
TGTGCCAGCAGCATCGACCGTATAGAGACCCAGTACTTC
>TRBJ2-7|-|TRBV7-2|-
CASSLPHSCEQYF
TGTGCCAGCAGTTTGCCCCACTCCTGCGAGCAGTACTTC
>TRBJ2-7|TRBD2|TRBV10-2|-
CASSAGLAGDPSEQYF
TGCGCCAGCAGTGCCGGACTAGCGGGAGATCCCTCCGAGCAGTACTTC
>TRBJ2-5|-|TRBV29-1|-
CSVGDLKTQYF
TGCAGTGTGGGGGATTTAAAGACCCAGTACTTC
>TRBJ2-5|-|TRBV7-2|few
CASSLYSGGETQYF
TGTGCCAGCAGCTTATACTCAGGCGGAGAGACCCAGTACTTC
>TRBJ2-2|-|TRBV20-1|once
CSASDMELFF
TGCAGTGCTAGTGATATGGAGCTGTTTTTT
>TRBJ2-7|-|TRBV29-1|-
CSAEYLEKVTYEQYF
TGCAGCGCTGAGTATCTGGAGAAAGTAACCTACGAGCAGTACTTC